One and the same sample provided the 21 T cell receptor beta chains below, sequenced in a study of T cell repertoires in cytomegalovirus infection. Each CDR3 protein is one row after TCRdb ran MiXCR on the reads. The sample holds around 350,000 distinct CDR3 sequences; 15% to 20% are singletons and the top ten take roughly 9%. The sequenced sample was PBMCs. These receptors were taken from a human donor in good health (CMV status not recorded). Some clones in this sample may be carry-over from other donors' samples.

This clonotype was seen at least ten times. The CDR3 sequence: CASSLGGYGTQYF. As DNA, the CDR3 is TGTGCCAGCAGCTTAGGGGGCTATGGTACGCAGTATTTT. The J gene is TRBJ2-3, the V gene TRBV7-2; TRBD1 is a possible D gene (5 bases). In germline, CDR1 is SGHTA, CDR2 FQGNSA. V was trimmed by 1 base and J by 8 bases, leaving 10 bases between them. This CDR3 spans 13 amino acids.

This chain links TRBV7-9 with TRBJ2-3, with no clear D. Germline assignment: CDR1 SEHNR and CDR2 FQNEAQ (reference sequence). The CDR3 is made up of 14 amino acids. Trimming pared 2 bases from V and 6 bases from J, leaving 12 bases between. CDR3 sequence reads: CASSLSRMGDTQYF. CDR3 nucleotides: TGTGCCAGCAGCTTATCCCGTATGGGGGATACGCAGTATTTT.

This clonotype was detected a few times. The chain joins TRBV28 to TRBJ2-3, with D possibly being TRBD2 (6 bases). The germline CDR1 and CDR2 sequences are MDHEN and SYDVKM. V was cut by 2 bases and J by 7 bases, with 13 bases left in between. The CDR3 spans 14 residues. CDR3 nucleotides: TGTGCCAGCAGTTTAGTCGGGGGAATGAATACGCAGTATTTT. This sequence encodes CASSLVGGMNTQYF. Supplemented by reference TRBV28 and TRBJ2-3, the full variable domain reads DVKVTQSSRYLVKRTGEKVFLECVQDMDHENMFWYRQDPGLGLRLIYFSYDVKMKEKGDIPEGYSVSREKKERFSLILESASTNQTSMYLCASSLVGGMNTQYFGPGTRLTVL.

V is TRBV28 and J is TRBJ1-2; unclear D gene. With 5 bases removed from V and 3 bases from J, the gap between germline ends came to 16 bases. Germline V lookup: CDR1 MDHEN, CDR2 SYDVKM. This CDR3 contains 15 residues. For the CDR3, the DNA is TGTGCCAGCAGTCCTTCACGACCGTCGTACTATGGCTACACCTTC. Amino acids: CASSPSRPSYYGYTF.

This clonotype has at least ten counts. The chain has TRBV7-2 and TRBJ2-3, with D tentatively TRBD2 (6 bases). CDR3 length: 14 residues. CDR1 SGHTA and CDR2 FQGNSA come from the germline V gene. Trimming stripped 0 bases from V and 7 bases from J, with 11 bases between. The chain's CDR3 is CASSLARDVHTQYF. The CDR3 coding sequence is TGTGCCAGCAGCTTAGCGCGGGATGTACATACGCAGTATTTT. The variable domain in full, with the rest retrieved from reference TRBV7-2 and TRBJ2-3, is GAGVSQSPSNKVTEKGKDVELRCDPISGHTALYWYRQSLGQGLEFLIYFQGNSAPDKSGLPSDRFSAERTGGSVSTLTIQRTQQEDSAVYLCASSLARDVHTQYFGPGTRLTVL.

This clonotype was picked up many times. This chain connects TRBV7-2 to TRBJ2-5; 7 positions match TRBD1. This CDR3 contains 15 residues. The trim removed 5 bases at V and 5 bases at J, leaving 11 bases unmatched. Germline CDR1 and CDR2: SGHTA and FQGNSA. In DNA, the CDR3 is TGTGCCAGCAGCCTTACCCCGGGACAGACGGAGACCCAGTACTTC. Translation: CASSLTPGQTETQYF.

On this clonotype itself: Mismatch with germline at one junction end may stem from a read error. The rearrangement joins TRBV12-3 or TRBV12-4 to TRBJ2-7; weak D call: TRBD1 (6 bases). The length of the CDR3 is 16 residues. CDR3: CVSSHPQGPYSYEQYF. CDR3 DNA: TGTGTCAGCAGCCACCCCCAGGGGCCGTATTCCTACGAGCAGTACTTC.

The sample holds many counts of this clonotype. The V call is TRBV19, the J call TRBJ2-6, with D hard to call. The CDR3 runs 16 residues. V lost 5 bases, J lost 0 bases, and 11 bases lay in between. The germline V gene has CDR1 LNHDA and CDR2 SQIVND (reference sequence). CDR3 coding DNA: TGTGCCAGTAGTTCCGTCGCAAGCTCTGGGGCCAACGTCCTGACTTTC. Encoded protein: CASSSVASSGANVLTF.

This clonotype was found many times. The rearrangement uses TRBV28 and TRBJ1-2; maybe TRBD1 (6 bases). Germline values: CDR1 MDHEN, CDR2 SYDVKM. The length of the CDR3 is 13 residues. V lost 6 bases and J 3 bases, leaving 11 bases between the germline ends. CDR3 bases: TGTGCCAGCAGCATAGGGGGGGACTATGGCTACACCTTC. Protein product: CASSIGGDYGYTF.

The table lists this clonotype with many counts. V and J are TRBV7-2 and TRBJ1-1; 9 bases line up with TRBD1. The length of the CDR3 is 15 residues. Trimming removed 4 bases from V and 6 bases from J; junction bases left unmatched: 9. Germline V lookup: CDR1 SGHTA, CDR2 FQGNSA. As DNA, the CDR3 is TGTGCCAGCAGCTCCCATAGGACAGGGGCGGCTGAAGCTTTCTTT. This encodes CASSSHRTGAAEAFF.

This clonotype came up a few times. The rearrangement joins TRBV2 to TRBJ1-4, with D hard to call. This CDR3 region has 13 residues. V dropped 5 bases and J dropped 5 bases, with 9 bases sitting between them. Germline V gene sequence: CDR1 SNHLY, CDR2 FYNNEI. The CDR3 region has the DNA TGTGCCAGCAGTTTCGAAGGGAATGAAAAACTGTTTTTT. This sequence encodes CASSFEGNEKLFF. Looking up the rest from reference TRBV2 and TRBJ1-4 gives the full variable domain: EPEVTQTPSHQVTQMGQEVILRCVPISNHLYFYWYRQILGQKVEFLVSFYNNEISEKSEIFDDQFSVERPDGSNFTLKIRSTKLEDSAMYFCASSFEGNEKLFFGSGTQLSVL.

This clonotype was seen many times. The gene calls are TRBV7-2 and TRBJ1-3, with 7 bases that match TRBD1. The germline V gene encodes CDR1 SGHTA and CDR2 FQGNSA. The CDR3 has 14 residues. The V and J ends lost 4 bases and 5 bases, in that order; junction bases with no gene match: 5. CDR3 residues: CASSSQGNRNTIYF. The CDR3 DNA follows: TGTGCCAGCAGCTCACAGGGGAACAGAAACACCATATATTTT.

This clonotype was counted ten times or more. The genes are TRBV6-2 or TRBV6-3 and TRBJ2-5, with 8 bases aligning to TRBD2. This CDR3 has 20 residues. Trimming took 8 bases from V and 4 from J; bases not matched to a gene: 27. Germline CDR1 reads MNHEY; CDR2 reads SVGEGT. The CDR3 is CASRPRGEVVRLAGGETQYF. As DNA, the CDR3 is TGTGCCAGCCGTCCGCGCGGGGAAGTCGTGCGGCTAGCGGGCGGAGAGACCCAGTACTTC.

This clonotype was recorded a few times. The chain is built from TRBV27 and TRBJ2-6; D unclear. Between the trimmed V and J ends, which lost 4 bases and 4 bases, there was a span of 5 bases. The CDR3 has 13 residues. Germline assignment: CDR1 MNHEY and CDR2 SMNVEV (reference sequence). CDR3 region: CASSWVGANVLTF. The CDR3 coding sequence is TGTGCCAGCAGTTGGGTGGGGGCCAACGTCCTGACTTTC. Combining the CDR3 with reference TRBV27 and TRBJ2-6 gives the whole variable domain EAQVTQNPRYLITVTGKKLTVTCSQNMNHEYMSWYRQDPGLGLRQIYYSMNVEVTDKGDVPEGYKVSRKEKRNFPLILESPSPNQTSLYFCASSWVGANVLTFGAGSRLTVL.

The V and J genes are TRBV20-1 and TRBJ1-1; D is unclear. The CDR3 runs 12 residues. Germline values: CDR1 DFQATT, CDR2 SNEGSKA (reference sequence). The CDR3 DNA reads as TGCAGCGGAATGGCAGGGAACACTGAAGCTTTCTTT. Translating gives CSGMAGNTEAFF.

This clonotype has a count of ten or more. This chain links TRBV12-3 or TRBV12-4 with TRBJ2-1, with D hard to call. CDR3 length: 15 residues. V dropped 7 bases and J dropped 4 bases, with 17 bases sitting between them. CDR3 nucleotides: TGTGCCAGCACTTCAAGGTTGGCGGATTACAATGAGCAGTTCTTC. Translation: CASTSRLADYNEQFF.

Ten or more counts support this clonotype. This sequence joins TRBV7-6 and TRBJ2-1; 8 bases match TRBD2. The CDR3 runs to 18 residues. Per germline, CDR1 SGHVS and CDR2 FNYEAQ. The V and J ends lost 0 bases and 10 bases, in that order; junction bases with no gene match: 17. The DNA for the CDR3 is TGTGCCAGCAGCTTAGCGGGGGGGCTAGCGGGTACCCCCGTGGAGCAGTTCTTC. Translated: CASSLAGGLAGTPVEQFF.

The chain uses TRBV7-3 and TRBJ2-3, with 7 nucleotides matching TRBD2. The V segment lost 4 bases and the J segment 2 bases; nucleotides outside the gene matches: 9. The length of the CDR3 is 16 residues. The germline V gene has CDR1 SGHTA and CDR2 FQGTGA. CDR3 nucleotide sequence: TGTGCCAGCAGCTCCCCGGCGGGGGTTCTCACAGATACGCAGTATTTT. It yields the protein CASSSPAGVLTDTQYF. The full variable domain, in which reference TRBV7-3 and TRBJ2-3 provide the parts outside the CDR3, is GAGVSQTPSNKVTEKGKYVELRCDPISGHTALYWYRQSLGQGPEFLIYFQGTGAADDSGLPNDRFFAVRPEGSVSTLKIQRTERGDSAVYLCASSSPAGVLTDTQYFGPGTRLTVL.

This clonotype showed up just a few times. The chain uses TRBV12-5 and TRBJ2-7, with D possibly matching TRBD2 (7 bases). The CDR3 extends over 13 amino acids. V lost 7 bases to trimming and J lost 4 bases, with 14 bases between them. The germline V gene has CDR1 LGHNT and CDR2 FRNRAP. The CDR3 DNA reads as TGTGCTAGTGCCCTGGGGAGGGGGTACGAGCAGTACTTC. It codes for CASALGRGYEQYF.

The J gene is TRBJ2-1, the V gene TRBV19, with TRBD2 matching 13 bases. The germline V gene has CDR1 LNHDA and CDR2 SQIVND (reference sequence). The CDR3 sequence is 15 residues long. Trimming cost V 6 bases and J 9 bases; bases outside gene matches: 8. The DNA for the CDR3 is TGTGCCAGTAGCAGGACTAGCGGGAGAATTAGTGAGCAGTTCTTC. Protein: CASSRTSGRISEQFF.

A few counts support this clonotype. CDR3 DNA: TGTGCCAGCAGCTTAGGTGGCGGGAGGAGATTCGAGCAGTACTTC. Translating it yields CASSLGGGRRFEQYF. The rearrangement links TRBV7-8 to TRBJ2-7, with 8 bases that match TRBD2. The ends lost 1 base at V and 6 bases at J; junction bases unmatched: 8. This CDR3 has 15 residues. Germline values: CDR1 SGHVS, CDR2 FQNEAQ.